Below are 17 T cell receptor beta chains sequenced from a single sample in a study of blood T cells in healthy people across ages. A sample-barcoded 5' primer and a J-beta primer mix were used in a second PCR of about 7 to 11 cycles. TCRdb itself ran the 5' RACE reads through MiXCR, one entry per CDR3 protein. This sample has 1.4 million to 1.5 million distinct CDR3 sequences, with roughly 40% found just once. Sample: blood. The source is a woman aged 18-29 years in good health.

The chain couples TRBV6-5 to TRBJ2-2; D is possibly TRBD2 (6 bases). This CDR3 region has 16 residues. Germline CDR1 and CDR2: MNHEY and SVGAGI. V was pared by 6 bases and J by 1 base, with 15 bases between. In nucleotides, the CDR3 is TGTGCCAGCAGCCCTCCGCGGGGAGGGAACACCGGGGAGCTGTTTTTT. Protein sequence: CASSPPRGGNTGELFF.

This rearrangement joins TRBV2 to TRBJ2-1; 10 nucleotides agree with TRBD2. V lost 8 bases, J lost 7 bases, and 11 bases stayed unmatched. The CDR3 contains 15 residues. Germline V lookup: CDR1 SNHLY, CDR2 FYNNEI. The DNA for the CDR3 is TGTGCCAGCCGGGCCCTAGCGGGAGTTAGGAATGAGCAGTTCTTC. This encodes CASRALAGVRNEQFF.

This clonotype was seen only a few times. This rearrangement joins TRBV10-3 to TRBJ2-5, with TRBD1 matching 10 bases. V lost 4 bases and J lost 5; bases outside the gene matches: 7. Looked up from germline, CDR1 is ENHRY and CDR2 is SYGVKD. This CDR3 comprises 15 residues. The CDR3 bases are TGTGCCATCAGTGCGGGGACAGGGGTTAGGGAGACCCAGTACTTC. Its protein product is CAISAGTGVRETQYF.

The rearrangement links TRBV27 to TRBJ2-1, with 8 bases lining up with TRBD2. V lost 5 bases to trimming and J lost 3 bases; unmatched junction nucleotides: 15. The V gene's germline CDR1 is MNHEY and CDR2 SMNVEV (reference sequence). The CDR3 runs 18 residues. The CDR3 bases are TGTGCCAGCAGTAGCCGGGCTTGGGGAGCGGGAGTCTACAATGAGCAGTTCTTC. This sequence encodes CASSSRAWGAGVYNEQFF.

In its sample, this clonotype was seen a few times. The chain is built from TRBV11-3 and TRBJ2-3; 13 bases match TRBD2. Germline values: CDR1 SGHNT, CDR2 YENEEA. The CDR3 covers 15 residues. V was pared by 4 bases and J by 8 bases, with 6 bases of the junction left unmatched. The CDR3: CASSWGLAGLATQYF. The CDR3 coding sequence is TGTGCCAGCAGCTGGGGACTAGCGGGATTAGCTACGCAGTATTTT. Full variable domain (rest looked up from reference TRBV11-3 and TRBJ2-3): EAGVVQSPRYKIIEKKQPVAFWCNPISGHNTLYWYLQNLGQGPELLIRYENEEAVDDSQLPKDRFSAERLKGVDSTLKIQPAELGDSAVYLCASSWGLAGLATQYFGPGTRLTVL.

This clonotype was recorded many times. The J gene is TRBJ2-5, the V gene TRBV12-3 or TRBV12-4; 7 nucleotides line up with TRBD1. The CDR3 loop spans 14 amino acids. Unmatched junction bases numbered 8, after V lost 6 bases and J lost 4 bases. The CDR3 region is CASRPDREGETQYF. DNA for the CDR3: TGTGCCAGCAGACCCGACAGGGAAGGAGAGACCCAGTACTTC.

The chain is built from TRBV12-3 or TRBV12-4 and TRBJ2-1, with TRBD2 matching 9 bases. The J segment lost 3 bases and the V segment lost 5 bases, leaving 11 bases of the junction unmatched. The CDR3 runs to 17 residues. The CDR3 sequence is CASSTPELAGIYNEQFF. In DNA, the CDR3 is TGTGCCAGCAGTACCCCCGAGCTAGCGGGGATCTACAATGAGCAGTTCTTC.

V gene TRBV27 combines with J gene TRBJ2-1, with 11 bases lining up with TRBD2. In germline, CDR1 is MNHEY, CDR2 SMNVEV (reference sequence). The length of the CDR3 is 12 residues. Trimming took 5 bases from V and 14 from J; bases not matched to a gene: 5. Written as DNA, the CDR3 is TGTGCCAGCAGTCCTCTTAGCGGGGGGGAGTTCTTC. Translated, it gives CASSPLSGGEFF.

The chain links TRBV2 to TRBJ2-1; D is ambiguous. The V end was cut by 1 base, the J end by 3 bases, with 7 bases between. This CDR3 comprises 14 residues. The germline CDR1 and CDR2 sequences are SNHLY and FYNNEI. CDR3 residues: CASSEEAFYNEQFF. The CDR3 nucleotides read TGTGCCAGCAGTGAAGAGGCCTTCTACAATGAGCAGTTCTTC. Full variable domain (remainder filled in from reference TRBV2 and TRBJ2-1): EPEVTQTPSHQVTQMGQEVILRCVPISNHLYFYWYRQILGQKVEFLVSFYNNEISEKSEIFDDQFSVERPDGSNFTLKIRSTKLEDSAMYFCASSEEAFYNEQFFGPGTRLTVL.

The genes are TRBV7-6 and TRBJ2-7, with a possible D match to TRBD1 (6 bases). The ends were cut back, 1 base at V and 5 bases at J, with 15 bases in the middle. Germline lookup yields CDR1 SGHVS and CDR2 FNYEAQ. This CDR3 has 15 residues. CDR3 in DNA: TGTGCCAGCAGCTTAGGAGGAGGCAGGGGCCACGAGCAGTACTTC. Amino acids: CASSLGGGRGHEQYF.

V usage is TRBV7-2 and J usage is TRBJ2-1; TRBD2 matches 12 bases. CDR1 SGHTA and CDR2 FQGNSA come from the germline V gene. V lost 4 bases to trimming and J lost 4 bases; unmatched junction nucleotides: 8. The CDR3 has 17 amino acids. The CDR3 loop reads CASSYSASGGEYNEQFF. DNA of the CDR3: TGTGCCAGCAGCTACAGCGCTAGCGGGGGGGAATACAATGAGCAGTTCTTC.

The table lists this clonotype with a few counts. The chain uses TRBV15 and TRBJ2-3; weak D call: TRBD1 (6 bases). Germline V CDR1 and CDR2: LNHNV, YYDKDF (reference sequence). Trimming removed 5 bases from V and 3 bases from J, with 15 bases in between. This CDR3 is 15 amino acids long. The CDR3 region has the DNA TGTGCCACCAGCCACAGGGTCCTGGGTACAGATACGCAGTATTTT. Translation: CATSHRVLGTDTQYF.

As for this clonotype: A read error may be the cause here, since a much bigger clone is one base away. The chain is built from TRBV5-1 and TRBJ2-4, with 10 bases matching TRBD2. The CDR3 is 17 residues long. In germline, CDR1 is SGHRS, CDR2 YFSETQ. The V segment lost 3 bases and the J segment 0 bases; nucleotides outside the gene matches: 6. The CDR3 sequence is CASSSGLATTAKNIQYF. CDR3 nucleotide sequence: TGCGCCAGCAGCTCGGGACTAGCGACGACAGCCAAAAACATTCAGTACTTC.

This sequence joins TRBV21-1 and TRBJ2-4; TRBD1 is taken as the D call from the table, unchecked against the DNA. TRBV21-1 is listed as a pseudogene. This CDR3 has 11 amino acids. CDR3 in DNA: TGTGCCAGCAGCAGGAGACGGGGGAAGTACTTC. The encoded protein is CASSRRRGKYF.

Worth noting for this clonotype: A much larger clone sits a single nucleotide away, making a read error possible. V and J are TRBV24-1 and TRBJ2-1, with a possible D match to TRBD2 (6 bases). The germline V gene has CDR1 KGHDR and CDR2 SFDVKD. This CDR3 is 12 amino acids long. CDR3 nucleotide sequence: TGTGTCACCAGTAGACTAGACAATGAGCAGTTCTTC. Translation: CVTSRLDNEQFF.

The CDR3 spells CASSLVNPGYEQYF. The CDR3 DNA follows: TGCGCCAGCAGCTTGGTTAACCCCGGCTACGAGCAGTACTTC. V is TRBV5-1 and J is TRBJ2-5; D remains unclear. The closer fit of TRBJ2-7 to the DNA end suggests the J call may be wrong. There are 14 residues in the CDR3. CDR1 and CDR2 (germline): SGHRS, YFSETQ.

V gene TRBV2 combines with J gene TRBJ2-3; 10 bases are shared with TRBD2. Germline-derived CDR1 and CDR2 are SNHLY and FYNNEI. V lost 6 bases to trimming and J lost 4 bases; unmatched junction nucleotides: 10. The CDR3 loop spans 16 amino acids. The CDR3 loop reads CASRRLLAGAADTQYF. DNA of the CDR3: TGTGCCAGCAGGCGGCTTCTAGCGGGAGCCGCAGATACGCAGTATTTT. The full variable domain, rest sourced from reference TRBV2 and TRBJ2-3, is EPEVTQTPSHQVTQMGQEVILRCVPISNHLYFYWYRQILGQKVEFLVSFYNNEISEKSEIFDDQFSVERPDGSNFTLKIRSTKLEDSAMYFCASRRLLAGAADTQYFGPGTRLTVL.